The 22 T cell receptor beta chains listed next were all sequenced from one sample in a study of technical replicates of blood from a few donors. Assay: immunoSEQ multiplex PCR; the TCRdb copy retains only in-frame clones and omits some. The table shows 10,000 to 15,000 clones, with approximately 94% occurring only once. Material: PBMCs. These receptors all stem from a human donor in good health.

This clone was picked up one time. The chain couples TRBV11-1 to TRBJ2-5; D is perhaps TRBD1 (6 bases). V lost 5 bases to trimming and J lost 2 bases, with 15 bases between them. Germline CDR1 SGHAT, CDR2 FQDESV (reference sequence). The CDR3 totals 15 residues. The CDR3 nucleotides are TGTGCCAGCAGCGGGACCGGGACACCTCAAGAGACCCAGTACTTC. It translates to CASSGTGTPQETQYF.

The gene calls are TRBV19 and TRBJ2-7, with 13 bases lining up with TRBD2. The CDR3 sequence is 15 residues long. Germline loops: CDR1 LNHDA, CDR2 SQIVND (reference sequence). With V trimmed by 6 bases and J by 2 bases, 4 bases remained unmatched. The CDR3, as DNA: TGTGCCAGTAGCACGGGACTAGCGGGGACCTACGAGCAGTACTTC. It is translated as CASSTGLAGTYEQYF. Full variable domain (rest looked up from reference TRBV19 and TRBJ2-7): DGGITQSPKYLFRKEGQNVTLSCEQNLNHDAMYWYRQDPGQGLRLIYYSQIVNDFQKGDIAEGYSVSREKKESFPLTVTSAQKNPTAFYLCASSTGLAGTYEQYFGPGTRLTVT.

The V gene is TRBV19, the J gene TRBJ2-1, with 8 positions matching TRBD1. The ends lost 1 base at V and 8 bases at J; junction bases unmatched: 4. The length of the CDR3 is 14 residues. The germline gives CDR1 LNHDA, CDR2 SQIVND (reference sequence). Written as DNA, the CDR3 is TGTGCCAGTAGTATAGCAGGGGGCTCGGATGAGCAGTTCTTC. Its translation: CASSIAGGSDEQFF.

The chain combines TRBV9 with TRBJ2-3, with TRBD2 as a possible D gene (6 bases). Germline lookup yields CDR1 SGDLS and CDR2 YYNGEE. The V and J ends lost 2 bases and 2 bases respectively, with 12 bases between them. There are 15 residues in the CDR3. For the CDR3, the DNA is TGTGCCAGCAGCGTTCGTGAGCGGGCCACAGATACGCAGTATTTT. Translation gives CASSVRERATDTQYF.

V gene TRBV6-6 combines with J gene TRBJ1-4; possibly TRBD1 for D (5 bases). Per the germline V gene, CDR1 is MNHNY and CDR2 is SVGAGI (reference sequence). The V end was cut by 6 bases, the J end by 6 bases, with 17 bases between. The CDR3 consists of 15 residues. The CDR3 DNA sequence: TGTGCCAGCAGACCCCCTCAGGGCCCTCATGAAAAACTGTTTTTT. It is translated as CASRPPQGPHEKLFF.

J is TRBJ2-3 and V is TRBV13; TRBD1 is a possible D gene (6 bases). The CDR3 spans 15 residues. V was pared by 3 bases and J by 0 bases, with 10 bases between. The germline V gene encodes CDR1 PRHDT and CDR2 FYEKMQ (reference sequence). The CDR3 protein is CASSLLQGSTDTQYF. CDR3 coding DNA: TGTGCCAGCAGCTTGTTACAGGGTAGCACAGATACGCAGTATTTT. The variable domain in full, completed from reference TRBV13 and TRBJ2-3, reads AAGVIQSPRHLIKEKRETATLKCYPIPRHDTVYWYQQGPGQDPQFLISFYEKMQSDKGSIPDRFSAQQFSDYHSELNMSSLELGDSALYFCASSLLQGSTDTQYFGPGTRLTVL.

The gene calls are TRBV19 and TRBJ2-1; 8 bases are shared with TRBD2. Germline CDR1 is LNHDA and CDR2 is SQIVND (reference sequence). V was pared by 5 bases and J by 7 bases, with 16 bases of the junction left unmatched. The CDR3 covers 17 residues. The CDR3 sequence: CASSPLRRAGVENEQFF. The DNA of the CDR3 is TGTGCCAGTAGTCCCCTGAGGAGAGCGGGAGTCGAGAATGAGCAGTTCTTC.

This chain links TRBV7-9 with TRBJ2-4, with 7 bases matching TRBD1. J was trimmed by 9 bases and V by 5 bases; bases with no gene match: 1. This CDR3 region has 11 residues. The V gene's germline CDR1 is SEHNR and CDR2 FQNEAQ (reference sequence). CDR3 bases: TGTGCCAGCAGCCCAGGGGGCATTCAGTACTTC. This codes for CASSPGGIQYF.

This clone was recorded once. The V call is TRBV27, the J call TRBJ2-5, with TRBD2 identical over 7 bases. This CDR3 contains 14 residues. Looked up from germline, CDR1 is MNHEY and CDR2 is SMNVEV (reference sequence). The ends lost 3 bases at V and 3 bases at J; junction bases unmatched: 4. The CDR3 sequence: CASSLRREKETQYF. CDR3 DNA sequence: TGTGCCAGCAGTTTGAGGCGGGAGAAAGAGACCCAGTACTTC.

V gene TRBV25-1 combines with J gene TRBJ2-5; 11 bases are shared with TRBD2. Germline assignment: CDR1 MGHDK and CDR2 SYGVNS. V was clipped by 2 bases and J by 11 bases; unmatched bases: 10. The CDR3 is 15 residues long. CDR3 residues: CASSEETSGNREQYF. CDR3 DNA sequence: TGTGCCAGCAGTGAAGAGACTAGCGGGAATCGGGAGCAGTACTTC. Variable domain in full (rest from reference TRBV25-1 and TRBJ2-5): EADIYQTPRYLVIGTGKKITLECSQTMGHDKMYWYQQDPGMELHLIHYSYGVNSTEKGDLSSESTVSRIRTEHFPLTLESARPSHTSQYLCASSEETSGNREQYFGPGTRLLVL.

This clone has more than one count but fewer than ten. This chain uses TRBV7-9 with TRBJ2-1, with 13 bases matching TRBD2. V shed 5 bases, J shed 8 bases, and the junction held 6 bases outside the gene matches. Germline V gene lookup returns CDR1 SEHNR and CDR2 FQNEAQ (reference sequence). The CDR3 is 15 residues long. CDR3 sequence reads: CASSPGLAGVDEQFF. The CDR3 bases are TGTGCCAGCAGCCCCGGACTAGCGGGAGTGGATGAGCAGTTCTTC.

The CDR3 reads CASSLDSGDPNQPQHF. CDR3 bases: TGTGCCAGCAGTTTAGACTCAGGGGACCCCAATCAGCCCCAGCATTTT. The chain is built from TRBV27 and TRBJ1-5; possibly TRBD1 for D (6 bases). Deletions cut 2 bases from V and 3 bases from J, with 14 bases between. CDR3 size: 16 residues. Germline-derived CDR1 and CDR2 are MNHEY and SMNVEV (reference sequence).

Here the CDR3 reads CASSFIGVKEETQYF. Here the CDR3 DNA reads TGCGCCAGCAGCTTTATAGGGGTGAAAGAAGAGACCCAGTACTTC. The gene calls are TRBV5-1 and TRBJ2-5; D is perhaps TRBD1 (5 bases). Germline CDR1 SGHRS, CDR2 YFSETQ. V lost 2 bases, J lost 3 bases, and 14 bases lay in between. The CDR3 covers 15 residues.

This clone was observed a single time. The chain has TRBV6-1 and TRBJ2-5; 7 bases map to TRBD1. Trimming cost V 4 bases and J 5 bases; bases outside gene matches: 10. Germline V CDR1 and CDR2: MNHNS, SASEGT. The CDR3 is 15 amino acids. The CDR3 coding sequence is TGTGCCAGCAGTGCCAGGACAGGCGGACGGGAGACCCAGTACTTC. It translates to CASSARTGGRETQYF.

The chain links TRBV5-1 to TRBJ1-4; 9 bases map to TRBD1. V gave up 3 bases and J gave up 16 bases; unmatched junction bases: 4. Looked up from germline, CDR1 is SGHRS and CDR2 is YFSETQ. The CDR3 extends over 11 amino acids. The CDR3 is CASSSGTGTFF. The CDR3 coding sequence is TGCGCCAGCAGCTCCGGGACAGGGACGTTTTTT.

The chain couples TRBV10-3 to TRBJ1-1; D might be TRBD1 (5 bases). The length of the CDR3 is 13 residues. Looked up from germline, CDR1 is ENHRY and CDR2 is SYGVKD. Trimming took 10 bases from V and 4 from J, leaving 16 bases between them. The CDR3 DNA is TGTGCCACCAATAACCAGGGAGGCACTGAAGCTTTCTTT. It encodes CATNNQGGTEAFF.

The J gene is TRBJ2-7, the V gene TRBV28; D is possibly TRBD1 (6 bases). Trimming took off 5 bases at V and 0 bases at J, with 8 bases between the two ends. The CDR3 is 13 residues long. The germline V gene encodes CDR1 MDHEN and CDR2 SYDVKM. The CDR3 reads CASSRDISYEQYF. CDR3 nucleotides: TGTGCCAGCAGTAGGGACATCTCCTACGAGCAGTACTTC. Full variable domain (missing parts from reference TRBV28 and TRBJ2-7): DVKVTQSSRYLVKRTGEKVFLECVQDMDHENMFWYRQDPGLGLRLIYFSYDVKMKEKGDIPEGYSVSREKKERFSLILESASTNQTSMYLCASSRDISYEQYFGPGTRLTVT.

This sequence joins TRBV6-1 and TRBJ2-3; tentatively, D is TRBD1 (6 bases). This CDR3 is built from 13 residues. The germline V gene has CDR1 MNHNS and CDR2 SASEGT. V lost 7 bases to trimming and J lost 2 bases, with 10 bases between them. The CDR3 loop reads CASTGQFTDTQYF. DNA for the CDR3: TGTGCCAGCACAGGACAGTTCACAGATACGCAGTATTTT.

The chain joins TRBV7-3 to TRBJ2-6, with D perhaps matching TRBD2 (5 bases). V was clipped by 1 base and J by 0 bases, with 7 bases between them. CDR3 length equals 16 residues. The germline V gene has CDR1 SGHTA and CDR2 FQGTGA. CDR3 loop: CASSLMAGSGANVLTF. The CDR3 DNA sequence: TGTGCCAGCAGCTTAATGGCGGGCTCTGGGGCCAACGTCCTGACTTTC.

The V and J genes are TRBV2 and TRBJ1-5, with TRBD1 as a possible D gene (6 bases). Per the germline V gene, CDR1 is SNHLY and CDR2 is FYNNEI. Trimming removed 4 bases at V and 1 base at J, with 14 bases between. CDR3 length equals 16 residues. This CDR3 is CASSGAAGVSNQPQHF. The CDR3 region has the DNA TGTGCCAGCAGTGGGGCGGCAGGGGTGAGCAATCAGCCCCAGCATTTT.

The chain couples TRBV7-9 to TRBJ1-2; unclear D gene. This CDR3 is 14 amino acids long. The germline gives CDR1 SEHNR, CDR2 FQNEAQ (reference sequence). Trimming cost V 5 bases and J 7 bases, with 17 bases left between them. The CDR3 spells CASSPTGEAGGYTF. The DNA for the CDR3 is TGTGCCAGCAGCCCGACCGGGGAGGCCGGTGGCTACACCTTC.

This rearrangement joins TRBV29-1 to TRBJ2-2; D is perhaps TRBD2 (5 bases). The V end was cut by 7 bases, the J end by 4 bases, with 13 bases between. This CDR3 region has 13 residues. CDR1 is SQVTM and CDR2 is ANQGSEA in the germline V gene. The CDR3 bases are TGCAGCGCTAGGGAGTACATCACCGGGGAGCTGTTTTTT. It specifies CSAREYITGELFF.